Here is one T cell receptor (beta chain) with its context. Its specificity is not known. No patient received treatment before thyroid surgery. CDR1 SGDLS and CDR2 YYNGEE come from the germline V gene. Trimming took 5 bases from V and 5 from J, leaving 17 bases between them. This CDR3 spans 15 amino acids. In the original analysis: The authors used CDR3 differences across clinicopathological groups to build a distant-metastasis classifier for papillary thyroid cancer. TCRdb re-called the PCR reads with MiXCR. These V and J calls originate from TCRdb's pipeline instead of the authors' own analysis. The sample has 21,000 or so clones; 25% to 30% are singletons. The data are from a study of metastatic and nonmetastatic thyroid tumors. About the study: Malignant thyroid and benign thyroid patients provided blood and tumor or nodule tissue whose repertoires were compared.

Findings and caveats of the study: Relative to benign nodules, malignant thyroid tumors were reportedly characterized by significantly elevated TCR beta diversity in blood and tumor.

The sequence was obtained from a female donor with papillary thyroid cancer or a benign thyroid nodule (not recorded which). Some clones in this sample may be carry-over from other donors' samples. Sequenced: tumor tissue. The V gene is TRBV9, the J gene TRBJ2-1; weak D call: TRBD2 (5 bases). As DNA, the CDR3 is TGTGCCAGCAGTGAGGGCCTCCTAATTAACAATGAGCAGTTCTTC. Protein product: CASSEGLLINNEQFF.